One T cell receptor beta chain is described in this entry. As yet, its antigen is unknown. Looked up from germline, CDR1 is SGHRS and CDR2 is YFSETQ. The V and J ends lost 2 bases and 0 bases respectively, with 16 bases between them. CDR3 length: 17 amino acids. Use of 60 Vbeta and 13 Jbeta primers characterized the PCR. TCRdb's table, derived via immunoSEQ multiplex PCR, lists solely in-frame clones and lacks some. Here the sample spans 35,000 to 40,000 clones, 85% to 95% being singletons. The data were taken from a study of cytomegalovirus exposure and HLA in healthy donors. Broader study findings: Cytomegalovirus-associated TCR beta chains were listed, numbering more than 150.

Source material: PBMCs. The sequence derives from a woman between 18 and 29 years old in good health and CMV-seronegative. The J gene is TRBJ2-3, the V gene TRBV5-1; possibly TRBD2 for D (5 bases). DNA of the CDR3: TGCGCCAGCAGCTTCGTTCGAGCGGAGACTAGCACAGATACGCAGTATTTT. Encoded protein: CASSFVRAETSTDTQYF.